The 15 T cell receptor beta chains given below trace back to one sample, sequenced in a study of T cells in Graves' hyperthyroidism and ophthalmopathy. TCR beta CDR3 region amplification was performed from RNA transcripts. Primed by the HTBI set, a first-round RT-PCR was run on the TCR CDR3. TCRdb reprocessed the multiplex PCR reads with MiXCR, giving one entry per CDR3 protein. Among 500,000 or so distinct CDR3 sequences listed, under 20% were seen once. Sequencing was performed on blood. Source of these receptors: a woman younger than 30 with Graves' ophthalmopathy.

Note on this clonotype: Since a much larger clone is just one base distant, this may be a read error. J is TRBJ1-1 and V is TRBV3-1, with D possibly being TRBD1 (5 bases). CDR1 is LGHDT, CDR2 YNNKEL, per germline (reference sequence). The V gene lost 7 bases and the J gene lost 5 bases, with 14 bases spanning the gap. This CDR3 comprises 13 residues. CDR3 in amino acids: CASTDRLGTEAFF. The CDR3 nucleotides read TGTGCCAGCACTGACAGACTGGGGACTGAAGCTTTCTTT.

This clonotype has a count of ten or more. The gene calls are TRBV12-3 or TRBV12-4 and TRBJ2-5, with D possibly matching TRBD2 (6 bases). This CDR3 has 17 residues. Deletions cut 6 bases from V and 2 bases from J, with 22 bases between. The CDR3, as DNA: TGTGCCAGCAGCATCATCGGTGAGGGACTGGTACAAGAGACCCAGTACTTC. Its protein product is CASSIIGEGLVQETQYF.

Many counts were recorded for this clonotype. V usage is TRBV7-9 and J usage is TRBJ2-1; D is unclear. V was cut by 1 base and J by 4 bases, with 8 bases left in between. The CDR3 runs to 14 residues. The germline V gene encodes CDR1 SEHNR and CDR2 FQNEAQ (reference sequence). The DNA for the CDR3 is TGTGCCAGCAGCTTAGTGCTCCTATACAATGAGCAGTTCTTC. Its protein product is CASSLVLLYNEQFF.

This clonotype was observed a few times. This chain connects TRBV5-4 to TRBJ1-2; TRBD1 matches 8 bases. CDR1 SGHNT and CDR2 YYREEE come from the germline V gene (reference sequence). Trimming at V came to 8 bases and at J to 1 base, leaving 4 bases not matched to a gene. The CDR3 sequence is 13 residues long. The CDR3 DNA reads TGTGCCAGTACAGGGGGGCATAACTATGGCTACACCTTC. Translating gives CASTGGHNYGYTF. Filled out from reference TRBV5-4 and TRBJ1-2, the complete variable domain reads ETGVTQSPTHLIKTRGQQVTLRCSSQSGHNTVSWYQQALGQGPQFIFQYYREEENGRGNFPPRFSGLQFPNYSSELNVNALELDDSALYLCASTGGHNYGYTFGSGTRLTVV.

Only one count was recorded for this clonotype. A much larger clone is a single base away; this may be a read error. The rearrangement uses TRBV5-1 and TRBJ1-1, with 8 bases identical to TRBD1. The CDR3 loop spans 16 amino acids. J gave up 0 bases and V 4 bases, and 8 bases lay outside the gene matches. The germline gives CDR1 SGHRS, CDR2 YFSETQ. The CDR3 DNA sequence: TGCGCCAGCAGCATAGGACAGGGAGACGTGAACACTGAAGCTTTCTTT. As protein: CASSIGQGDVNTEAFF.

The chain recombines TRBV12-5 with TRBJ1-3; D gene ambiguous. The CDR3 has 13 amino acids. V gave up 1 base and J gave up 0 bases, with 1 base separating them. CDR1 and CDR2 from the germline V gene are LGHNT and FRNRAP. In DNA form, the CDR3 reads TGTGCTAGTGGTTTGGGCTCTGGAAACACCATATATTTT. As protein: CASGLGSGNTIYF. The full variable domain, with the rest looked up from reference TRBV12-5 and TRBJ1-3, is DARVTQTPRHKVTEMGQEVTMRCQPILGHNTVFWYRQTMMQGLELLAYFRNRAPLDDSGMPKDRFSAEMPDATLATLKIQPSEPRDSAVYFCASGLGSGNTIYFGEGSWLTVV.

This clonotype was observed many times. The genes are TRBV20-1 and TRBJ2-1, with 13 nucleotides matching TRBD2. There are 14 residues in the CDR3. Per germline, CDR1 DFQATT and CDR2 SNEGSKA (reference sequence). J gave up 7 bases and V 3 bases, and 3 bases lay outside the gene matches. CDR3 loop: CSARVGLAGNEQFF. CDR3 in DNA: TGCAGTGCTAGGGTGGGACTAGCGGGAAATGAGCAGTTCTTC.

This clonotype was counted at least ten times. The chain is built from TRBV6-2 or TRBV6-3 and TRBJ2-7; 11 nucleotides align to TRBD2. CDR1 and CDR2 from the germline V gene are MNHEY and SVGEGT. With 0 bases clipped from V and 1 base from J, the junction kept 11 bases outside the gene matches. The CDR3 has 19 residues. The CDR3 nucleotides are TGTGCCAGCAGTTACTCGGGGACTAGCGGAGCCCCAGGGTCCTACGAGCAGTACTTC. This gives the protein CASSYSGTSGAPGSYEQYF.

This clonotype was seen repeatedly, ten times or more. The rearrangement joins TRBV12-3 or TRBV12-4 to TRBJ1-2; a weak D match, TRBD1 (6 bases). The ends were cut back, 2 bases at V and 8 bases at J, with 9 bases in the middle. This CDR3 region has 12 residues. CDR3 loop: CASSLQTGGYTF. Written as DNA, the CDR3 is TGTGCCAGCAGTTTACAGACAGGAGGCTACACCTTC.

This clonotype appeared many times. The chain couples TRBV3-1 to TRBJ2-3; D perhaps matches TRBD2 (5 bases). The V gene's germline CDR1 is LGHDT and CDR2 YNNKEL (reference sequence). CDR3 length equals 16 residues. V was clipped by 0 bases and J by 6 bases, with 16 bases between them. The CDR3 DNA sequence: TGTGCCAGCAGCCAAGATCTAGCTGAGAGGGTGGATACGCAGTATTTT. Amino acids: CASSQDLAERVDTQYF.

This clonotype was seen at least ten times. The V and J genes are TRBV5-1 and TRBJ2-1, with a weak D call TRBD1 (7 bases). CDR3 length equals 16 residues. From germline, CDR1 is SGHRS and CDR2 YFSETQ. V was clipped by 5 bases and J by 2 bases, with 17 bases between them. CDR3 bases: TGCGCCAGCAGTACGGGGGTGGGGACAGCCTACAATGAGCAGTTCTTC. This codes for CASSTGVGTAYNEQFF.

This clonotype was detected many times. The chain employs TRBV28 and TRBJ2-1; 9 nucleotides match TRBD1. The CDR3 is 15 residues long. Germline V CDR1 and CDR2: MDHEN, SYDVKM. J lost 4 bases, V lost 6 bases, and 7 bases had no gene match. CDR3 region: CASRKGDREYNEQFF. The CDR3 region has the DNA TGTGCCAGCAGGAAAGGGGACAGGGAGTACAATGAGCAGTTCTTC.

The chain couples TRBV19 to TRBJ1-5, with 8 bases lining up with TRBD1. With V trimmed by 3 bases and J by 10 bases, 8 bases remained unmatched. Germline V gene data show CDR1 as LNHDA and CDR2 as SQIVND (reference sequence). The CDR3 runs 14 residues. The CDR3 protein is CASSMATGVGPQHF. As DNA, the CDR3 is TGTGCCAGTAGTATGGCGACAGGGGTAGGACCCCAGCATTTT.

The chain recombines TRBV7-2 with TRBJ2-1, with 10 bases aligning to TRBD2. This CDR3 comprises 15 residues. Germline CDR1 and CDR2: SGHTA and FQGNSA. The trim removed 1 base at V and 9 bases at J, leaving 6 bases unmatched. The CDR3: CASSLGLAGESEQFF. The CDR3 DNA reads as TGTGCCAGCAGCTTAGGGCTAGCGGGAGAGTCTGAGCAGTTCTTC.

V is TRBV20-1 and J is TRBJ1-6; D might be TRBD1 (6 bases). V lost 5 bases and J lost 1, with 15 bases in between. This CDR3 comprises 16 residues. Germline V gene lookup returns CDR1 DFQATT and CDR2 SNEGSKA (reference sequence). The CDR3 region has the DNA TGCAGTGCTCCAACAGGGATCGGGTCCTATAATTCACCCCTCCACTTT. Translating gives CSAPTGIGSYNSPLHF.